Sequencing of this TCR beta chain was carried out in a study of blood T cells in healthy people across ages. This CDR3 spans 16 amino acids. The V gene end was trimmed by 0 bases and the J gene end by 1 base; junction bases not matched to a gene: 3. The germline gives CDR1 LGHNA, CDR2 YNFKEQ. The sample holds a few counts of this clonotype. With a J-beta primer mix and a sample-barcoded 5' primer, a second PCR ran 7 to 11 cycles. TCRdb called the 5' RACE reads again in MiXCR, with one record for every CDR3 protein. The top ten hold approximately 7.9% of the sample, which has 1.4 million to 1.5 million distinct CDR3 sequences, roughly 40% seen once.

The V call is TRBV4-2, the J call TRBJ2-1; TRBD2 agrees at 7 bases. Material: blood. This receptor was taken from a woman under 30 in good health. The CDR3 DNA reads TGTGCCAGCAGCCAAGATCGGGGGGTTTCCTACAATGAGCAGTTCTTC. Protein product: CASSQDRGVSYNEQFF.